The 19 T cell receptor beta chains reported below all come from one sample, sequenced in a study of cytomegalovirus exposure and HLA in healthy donors. The PCR used 60 Vbeta and 13 Jbeta primers. This table comes from immunoSEQ multiplex PCR, and its TCRdb copy is limited to in-frame clones, with some not included. This sample has about 180,000 clones, with just over 70% found just once. Material for sequencing was PBMCs. These TCRs come from a human donor in good health.

The V gene is TRBV19, the J gene TRBJ1-3; 7 nucleotides match TRBD1. This CDR3 has 17 residues. Trimming at V came to 3 bases and at J to 0 bases, leaving 8 bases not matched to a gene. In germline, CDR1 is LNHDA, CDR2 SQIVND (reference sequence). CDR3: CASSIGDSRFSGNTIYF. The CDR3 DNA reads TGTGCCAGTAGTATTGGGGACAGCCGATTCTCTGGAAACACCATATATTTT.

The chain's CDR3 is CASSLGQNEQFF. The CDR3 nucleotides read TGTGCCAGCAGCCTGGGACAGAATGAGCAGTTCTTC. The chain has TRBV9 and TRBJ2-1; 7 bases fit TRBD1. The CDR3 covers 12 residues. J lost 7 bases, V lost 4 bases, and 2 bases had no gene match. Germline V lookup: CDR1 SGDLS, CDR2 YYNGEE.

This clone was seen once. The chain links TRBV29-1 to TRBJ2-7; tentatively, D is TRBD2 (6 bases). CDR1 and CDR2 (germline): SQVTM, ANQGSEA. The CDR3 has 15 residues. The V end lost 6 bases, the J end lost 0 bases, and 18 bases lay between the germline ends. The CDR3 sequence: CSVPRGIRSSYEQYF. In DNA, the CDR3 is TGCAGCGTGCCCCGGGGGATAAGGAGCTCCTACGAGCAGTACTTC.

The chain joins TRBV27 to TRBJ1-2; a weak D match, TRBD1 (5 bases). V was trimmed by 2 bases and J by 6 bases, leaving 10 bases between them. This CDR3 has 13 residues. CDR1 and CDR2 (germline): MNHEY, SMNVEV (reference sequence). This chain's CDR3 is CASSLGAKDGYTF. The CDR3 DNA is TGTGCCAGCAGTTTAGGGGCAAAGGATGGCTACACCTTC.

This clone was recorded once. The rearrangement links TRBV4-3 to TRBJ2-7; D unresolved. The germline V gene encodes CDR1 LGHNA and CDR2 YSLEER. There are 13 residues in the CDR3. V gave up 2 bases and J gave up 3 bases, with 8 bases separating them. CDR3 bases: TGCGCCAGCAGCCAAAGGAGCTACTACGAGCAGTACTTC. This gives the protein CASSQRSYYEQYF.

This clone was recorded once. The V gene is TRBV4-3, the J gene TRBJ2-5; 7 bases map to TRBD2. The J call is doubtful: the DNA matches TRBJ2-7 better. The germline gives CDR1 LGHNA, CDR2 YSLEER. The CDR3 length is 14 residues. In nucleotides, the CDR3 is TGCGCCAGCAGCCAAGAGCGGGGGAGCTACGAGCAGTACTTC. Translation gives CASSQERGSYEQYF.

V and J are TRBV5-5 and TRBJ2-7, with TRBD2 matching over 7 bases. Germline CDR1 SGHKS, CDR2 YYEKEE (reference sequence). V lost 0 bases to trimming and J lost 3 bases; unmatched junction nucleotides: 3. CDR3 length equals 14 residues. The CDR3 here is CASSLDASGYEQYF. The DNA of the CDR3 is TGTGCCAGCAGCTTGGATGCTAGCGGCTACGAGCAGTACTTC. The whole variable domain, remainder taken from reference TRBV5-5 and TRBJ2-7, is DAGVTQSPTHLIKTRGQQVTLRCSPISGHKSVSWYQQVLGQGPQFIFQYYEKEERGRGNFPDRFSARQFPNYSSELNVNALLLGDSALYLCASSLDASGYEQYFGPGTRLTVT.

This rearrangement joins TRBV7-9 to TRBJ1-2; 8 nucleotides agree with TRBD1. Unmatched junction bases numbered 6, after V lost 2 bases and J lost 7 bases. In germline, CDR1 is SEHNR, CDR2 FQNEAQ (reference sequence). CDR3 size: 14 residues. CDR3 protein: CASSLPQGASGYTF. CDR3 sequence (DNA): TGTGCCAGCAGCTTACCCCAGGGGGCCTCTGGCTACACCTTC.

The chain links TRBV4-1 to TRBJ2-7; no clear D. Germline V gene lookup returns CDR1 MGHRA and CDR2 YSYEKL. V was pared by 5 bases and J by 3 bases, with 11 bases between. This CDR3 has 13 amino acids. The CDR3 here is CASSIQPGYEQYF. The CDR3 nucleotides are TGCGCCAGCAGCATACAACCGGGCTACGAGCAGTACTTC.

This chain joins TRBV7-9 and TRBJ1-1; no clear D. Germline V gene lookup returns CDR1 SEHNR and CDR2 FQNEAQ (reference sequence). The CDR3 runs to 14 residues. V lost 0 bases, J lost 0 bases, and 5 bases lay in between. CDR3 protein: CASSLARVNTEAFF. The CDR3 nucleotides read TGTGCCAGCAGCTTAGCGAGAGTGAACACTGAAGCTTTCTTT.

This chain uses TRBV7-9 with TRBJ1-1, with a tentative D call TRBD1 (6 bases). The germline V gene has CDR1 SEHNR and CDR2 FQNEAQ (reference sequence). This CDR3 is built from 13 residues. Trimming stripped 2 bases from V and 6 bases from J, with 10 bases between. CDR3 sequence reads: CASSLQGSAEAFF. The CDR3 nucleotides read TGTGCCAGCAGCTTACAGGGGTCGGCTGAAGCTTTCTTT.

The chain has TRBV27 and TRBJ1-1; D unclear. V lost 1 base and J lost 6, with 9 bases in between. CDR1 is MNHEY, CDR2 SMNVEV, per germline (reference sequence). This CDR3 contains 13 residues. The CDR3 is CASSLLGGAEAFF. The CDR3 nucleotides are TGTGCCAGCAGTTTATTGGGAGGTGCTGAAGCTTTCTTT.

J is TRBJ1-3 and V is TRBV5-1; D call uncertain. The CDR3 covers 15 residues. Trimming removed 4 bases from V and 0 bases from J, with 11 bases in between. Germline V gives CDR1 SGHRS, CDR2 YFSETQ. The CDR3 sequence: CASSADGSSGNTIYF. The CDR3 DNA reads as TGCGCCAGCAGCGCGGACGGGAGCTCTGGAAACACCATATATTTT.

This clone has more than one count but fewer than ten. The rearrangement uses TRBV7-6 and TRBJ2-3, with unresolved D. Trimming took off 4 bases at V and 6 bases at J, with 5 bases between the two ends. Germline V lookup: CDR1 SGHVS, CDR2 FNYEAQ. The CDR3 has 11 residues. CDR3 sequence (DNA): TGTGCCAGCAGCTCTACGGATACGCAGTATTTT. Encoded protein: CASSSTDTQYF.

This rearrangement joins TRBV4-1 to TRBJ2-2; 8 bases agree with TRBD1. Germline V gives CDR1 MGHRA, CDR2 YSYEKL. The CDR3 contains 16 residues. Trimming cost V 3 bases and J 6 bases; bases outside gene matches: 9. The CDR3 here is CASSQARTGYAGELFF. The CDR3 bases are TGCGCCAGCAGCCAGGCCCGGACAGGGTACGCCGGGGAGCTGTTTTTT.

J is TRBJ2-5 and V is TRBV5-1; the D gene is possibly TRBD2 (5 bases). This CDR3 spans 13 amino acids. Germline CDR1 reads SGHRS; CDR2 reads YFSETQ. V was cut by 6 bases and J by 4 bases, with 13 bases left in between. This chain's CDR3 is CASTAGRTETQYF. For the CDR3, the DNA is TGCGCCAGCACCGCGGGCAGGACAGAGACCCAGTACTTC.

This clone was recorded a few times. The J gene is TRBJ2-2, the V gene TRBV7-9; no clear D. This CDR3 has 14 residues. The V gene lost 3 bases and the J gene lost 4 bases, with 9 bases spanning the gap. The V gene's germline CDR1 is SEHNR and CDR2 FQNEAQ (reference sequence). CDR3 protein: CASSFSGATGELFF. In nucleotides, the CDR3 is TGTGCCAGCAGCTTTTCAGGTGCCACCGGGGAGCTGTTTTTT.

This rearrangement joins TRBV7-2 to TRBJ1-1; D remains ambiguous. The CDR3 runs 14 residues. Germline loops: CDR1 SGHTA, CDR2 FQGNSA. Trimming removed 5 bases at V and 2 bases at J, with 12 bases between. CDR3 bases: TGTGCCAGCAGCCCGAGCGAGCCCAACACTGAAGCTTTCTTT. This encodes CASSPSEPNTEAFF.

The chain joins TRBV19 to TRBJ1-5; TRBD1 aligns across 7 bases. Losses at the gene ends were 11 bases for V and 4 bases for J; bases not matched to a gene: 5. Germline CDR1 LNHDA, CDR2 SQIVND (reference sequence). CDR3 length equals 12 residues. The CDR3 DNA reads as TGTGCCGGGGGACAGCAAAATCAGCCCCAGCATTTT. Protein product: CAGGQQNQPQHF.